This note documents a single T cell receptor (beta chain) sequence. Its antigen is currently unknown. PCR was performed using 60 Vbeta and 13 Jbeta primers. TCRdb's copy holds only in-frame clones and misses some; the assay was immunoSEQ multiplex PCR. The ten most abundant clones cover 0.96% of a sample with 110,000 to 150,000 clones. This sample was taken from a study of cytomegalovirus exposure and HLA in healthy donors. Findings of the study overall: Reports credit the classifier with highly specific, highly sensitive diagnosis of cytomegalovirus status. Later analysis demonstrated an association between a missense DCLRE1C variant and TCR beta V- and J-gene trimming. Roughly even sequencing depth across donors was the assumption behind the presence/absence analyses.

Germline values: CDR1 SNHLY, CDR2 FYNNEI. Trimming removed 3 bases from V and 6 bases from J; junction bases left unmatched: 6. The CDR3 length is 15 residues. The receptor comes from a male donor in good health and CMV-seronegative. Sample: PBMCs. The chain combines TRBV2 with TRBJ2-3, with 10 positions matching TRBD2. CDR3: CASSDPLAGSDTQYF. As DNA, the CDR3 is TGTGCCAGCAGTGACCCACTAGCGGGATCGGATACGCAGTATTTT.